Listed here are 32 T cell receptor beta chains from one sample, sequenced in a study of blood T cells in healthy people across ages. The use of a sample-barcoded 5' primer and a J-beta primer mix characterized a second PCR of roughly 6 to 11 cycles. MiXCR, applied by TCRdb to the 5' RACE reads, yields one record per CDR3 protein. This sample has some 930,000 distinct CDR3 sequences, with around 29% found just once. This sample was shared with a second study, whose subject was T cells of mothers and their children.

The material sequenced was blood. These receptors were taken from a woman in her 40s in good health.

DNA of the CDR3: TGTGCCAGCAGCCTAATCGGGGGGATCTCCCCAGATACGCAGTATTTT. Translated, it gives CASSLIGGISPDTQYF. The chain combines TRBV7-3 with TRBJ2-3; 7 bases map to TRBD2. Per the germline V gene, CDR1 is SGHTA and CDR2 is FQGTGA. CDR3 length: 16 residues. V shed 5 bases and J 4 bases; nucleotides not matched to a gene: 12.

In this sample, this clonotype turned up many times. The V call is TRBV20-1, the J call TRBJ2-1; TRBD1 is a possible D gene (5 bases). V shed 1 base and J shed 9 bases, with 10 bases lying between them. Per germline, CDR1 DFQATT and CDR2 SNEGSKA (reference sequence). The CDR3 has 12 residues. As DNA, the CDR3 is TGCAGTGCTAGAGGACCACAGGTTGAGCAGTTCTTC. Protein sequence: CSARGPQVEQFF.

J is TRBJ2-1 and V is TRBV12-3 or TRBV12-4, with TRBD1 matching 7 bases. V dropped 8 bases and J dropped 4; count of bases not matched to a gene: 8. This CDR3 comprises 14 residues. Here the CDR3 reads CASSSGTVYNEQFF. The CDR3 DNA reads as TGTGCCAGCTCCTCCGGGACAGTTTACAATGAGCAGTTCTTC.

This clonotype appeared once. A much bigger clone sits one base away, suggesting this may be a read error. The gene calls are TRBV15 and TRBJ2-1, with 10 bases fitting TRBD1. The J call is in doubt because the DNA end fits TRBJ2-7 better. CDR3 length equals 14 residues. CDR1 is LNHNV and CDR2 is YYDKDF in the germline V gene (reference sequence). The CDR3 DNA follows: TGTGCCACCAGCGACAGGGGGCCCTACAATGAGCAGTACTTC. It yields the protein CATSDRGPYNEQYF.

The chain has TRBV5-1 and TRBJ2-7; 7 nucleotides match TRBD1. The germline V gene encodes CDR1 SGHRS and CDR2 YFSETQ. Germline trimming cut 0 bases from V and 2 bases from J; bases unmatched to any gene: 5. The CDR3 covers 15 residues. The CDR3 loop is CASSLERTGPYEQYF. The CDR3 DNA follows: TGCGCCAGCAGCTTGGAAAGGACAGGACCCTACGAGCAGTACTTC.

This clonotype was found a few times. The rearrangement uses TRBV11-1 and TRBJ2-1; D not resolved. The CDR3 runs to 15 residues. V was cut by 0 bases and J by 4 bases, with 10 bases left in between. CDR1 and CDR2 (germline): SGHAT, FQDESV (reference sequence). CDR3 protein: CASSLAPIRYNEQFF. The CDR3 bases are TGTGCCAGCAGCTTAGCGCCAATTAGGTACAATGAGCAGTTCTTC.

This clonotype came up a few times. This sequence joins TRBV7-2 and TRBJ2-7; D possibly corresponds to TRBD1 (5 bases). CDR1 and CDR2 from the germline V gene are SGHTA and FQGNSA. Trimming left V 5 bases short and J 6 bases short, with 14 bases between. The CDR3 sequence is 13 residues long. CDR3 DNA: TGTGCCAGCAGCCTTTCAGGGCCCAGCGAGCAGTACTTC. Protein: CASSLSGPSEQYF.

The count of this clonotype is one. CDR3 nucleotides: TGTGCCAGCAGTTTATCGAGGCCGGCCCCCGCAAGCTCCTACGAGCAGTACTTC. Translated, it gives CASSLSRPAPASSYEQYF. The J gene is TRBJ2-7, the V gene TRBV27; D is unclear. CDR3 length equals 18 residues. V shed 0 bases and J shed 0 bases, with 18 bases lying between them. Germline V gene data show CDR1 as MNHEY and CDR2 as SMNVEV (reference sequence).

This clonotype was seen repeatedly, ten times or more. This sequence joins TRBV7-3 and TRBJ1-1, with D perhaps matching TRBD1 (5 bases). The length of the CDR3 is 14 residues. Germline CDR1 is SGHTA and CDR2 is FQGTGA. Deletions cut 5 bases from V and 2 bases from J, with 12 bases between. CDR3 bases: TGTGCCAGCAGCCTGACCGGGACCAACACTGAAGCTTTCTTT. This codes for CASSLTGTNTEAFF.

This clonotype was observed at least ten times. The chain couples TRBV20-1 to TRBJ1-2; D remains ambiguous. CDR1 and CDR2 (germline): DFQATT, SNEGSKA (reference sequence). V lost 4 bases, J lost 5 bases, and 14 bases lay in between. The CDR3 extends over 13 amino acids. In DNA form, the CDR3 reads TGCAGTGCTACCCCCCCAGCGAGATATGGCTACACCTTC. As protein: CSATPPARYGYTF.

The CDR3 DNA reads as TGCAGTGCTAGATATAGCGGGAGGGGAGAGACCCAGTACTTC. Protein product: CSARYSGRGETQYF. The chain is built from TRBV20-1 and TRBJ2-5, with 11 bases identical to TRBD2. Germline CDR1 DFQATT, CDR2 SNEGSKA (reference sequence). V shed 2 bases, J shed 4 bases, and the junction held 3 bases outside the gene matches. The CDR3 is made up of 14 amino acids.

To note about this clonotype: A much larger clone sits a single nucleotide away, making a read error possible. The genes are TRBV9 and TRBJ2-1; TRBD1 matches 10 bases. The CDR3 spans 16 residues. Trimming at V came to 0 bases and at J to 10 bases, leaving 10 bases not matched to a gene. Germline values: CDR1 SGDLS, CDR2 YYNGEE. The chain's CDR3 is CASSVAGTGVSYEQFF. The DNA of the CDR3 is TGTGCCAGCAGCGTAGCCGGGACAGGGGTTTCCTACGAGCAGTTCTTC.

V usage is TRBV28 and J usage is TRBJ2-5; 8 bases align to TRBD1. This CDR3 is built from 14 residues. Germline-derived CDR1 and CDR2 are MDHEN and SYDVKM. After removal of 6 bases from V and 5 bases from J, the junction contained 8 bases not matched to a gene. As DNA, the CDR3 is TGTGCCAGCAGGCTCGGCAGGGGGCGGGAGACCCAGTACTTC. This sequence encodes CASRLGRGRETQYF.

This clonotype came up a few times. In DNA form, the CDR3 reads TGTGCCAGCAGTTTTCTCGTGCCTGGGACAGGCCCAAGCAATCAGCCCCAGCATTTT. Protein product: CASSFLVPGTGPSNQPQHF. The chain carries TRBV28 and TRBJ1-5; TRBD1 aligns across 8 bases. The CDR3 sequence is 19 residues long. Germline V lookup: CDR1 MDHEN, CDR2 SYDVKM. With V trimmed by 3 bases and J by 1 base, 14 bases remained unmatched.

This chain connects TRBV7-9 to TRBJ2-7, with TRBD2 identical over 8 bases. This CDR3 is 16 amino acids long. After removal of 0 bases from V and 5 bases from J, the junction contained 9 bases not matched to a gene. Germline V gene sequence: CDR1 SEHNR, CDR2 FQNEAQ (reference sequence). The CDR3 region has the DNA TGTGCCAGCAGCTTAGCGCCGGGACTAGGGGGGAACGAGCAGTACTTC. Translation: CASSLAPGLGGNEQYF.

This clonotype has a count of ten or more. J is TRBJ2-7 and V is TRBV15; no firm D call. This CDR3 comprises 12 residues. CDR1 is LNHNV and CDR2 is YYDKDF in the germline V gene (reference sequence). V gave up 4 bases and J gave up 4 bases, with 8 bases separating them. CDR3 nucleotides: TGTGCCACCAGCATCTACGGATACGAGCAGTACTTC. Its translation: CATSIYGYEQYF.

The V call is TRBV5-1, the J call TRBJ1-2, with a tentative D call TRBD1 (5 bases). Germline CDR1 and CDR2: SGHRS and YFSETQ. The ends were cut back, 4 bases at V and 0 bases at J, with 16 bases in the middle. The CDR3 extends over 16 amino acids. CDR3 in amino acids: CASSPGGTAANYGYTF. CDR3 nucleotide sequence: TGCGCCAGCAGCCCCGGGGGTACTGCGGCTAACTATGGCTACACCTTC. Full variable domain (rest looked up from reference TRBV5-1 and TRBJ1-2): KAGVTQTPRYLIKTRGQQVTLSCSPISGHRSVSWYQQTPGQGLQFLFEYFSETQRNKGNFPGRFSGRQFSNSRSEMNVSTLELGDSALYLCASSPGGTAANYGYTFGSGTRLTVV.

In the case of this clonotype: This may be a read error, as it is one base from a much larger clone. This sequence joins TRBV4-1 and TRBJ2-5; D may correspond to TRBD1 or TRBD2 (5 bases each). V lost 4 bases, J lost 3 bases, and 18 bases lay in between. CDR3 length: 16 residues. Germline V CDR1 and CDR2: MGHRA, YSYEKL. CDR3 sequence (DNA): TGCGCCAGCAGCCGAGCGACACAAGGGGACGAAGAGACCCAGTACTTC. Its translation is CASSRATQGDEETQYF.

On this clonotype itself: A much larger clone lies a single base off, so this may be a read error. V gene TRBV4-3 combines with J gene TRBJ2-1; D gene unclear. CDR1 LGHNA and CDR2 YSLEER come from the germline V gene. Trimming left V 2 bases short and J 10 bases short, with 15 bases between. This CDR3 contains 14 residues. The chain's CDR3 is CASSQSVSSYEQFF. Written as DNA, the CDR3 is TGCGCCAGCAGCCAATCAGTATCCTCCTACGAGCAGTTCTTC.

This clonotype was seen a handful of times. The chain carries TRBV10-3 and TRBJ1-2; 7 nucleotides match TRBD1. The V gene's germline CDR1 is ENHRY and CDR2 SYGVKD. The CDR3 covers 13 residues. V gave up 5 bases and J gave up 12 bases; unmatched junction bases: 12. The CDR3 loop reads CAISSQGLEGHTF. CDR3 DNA: TGTGCCATCAGTTCACAGGGGTTGGAAGGCCACACCTTC.

This chain links TRBV20-1 with TRBJ1-6, with 7 positions matching TRBD1. The V and J ends lost 6 bases and 7 bases, in that order; junction bases with no gene match: 6. The length of the CDR3 is 13 residues. Germline CDR1 reads DFQATT; CDR2 reads SNEGSKA (reference sequence). CDR3: CSAKGTANSPLHF. DNA of the CDR3: TGCAGTGCAAAAGGGACAGCGAATTCACCCCTCCACTTT.

CDR3 DNA: TGTGCCAGCAGCTTAGCGGGGGTGCTCTCCTATAATTCACCCCTCCACTTT. Its translation: CASSLAGVLSYNSPLHF. This rearrangement joins TRBV13 to TRBJ1-6; D might be TRBD1 (5 bases). Germline values: CDR1 PRHDT, CDR2 FYEKMQ (reference sequence). The CDR3 has 17 amino acids. V lost 1 base to trimming and J lost 0 bases, with 10 bases between them.

The J gene is TRBJ2-5, the V gene TRBV20-1; 7 nucleotides align to TRBD1. In germline, CDR1 is DFQATT, CDR2 SNEGSKA (reference sequence). The CDR3 spans 15 residues. Unmatched junction bases numbered 7, after V lost 1 base and J lost 2 bases. In DNA, the CDR3 is TGCAGTGCTAGAGTGGCCTCGGGACAGCAAGAGACCCAGTACTTC. This gives the protein CSARVASGQQETQYF.

This clonotype appeared many times. The rearrangement links TRBV15 to TRBJ2-7, with D possibly being TRBD1 (6 bases). CDR3 length equals 14 residues. The V and J ends lost 4 bases and 3 bases respectively, with 13 bases between them. The germline CDR1 and CDR2 sequences are LNHNV and YYDKDF (reference sequence). CDR3 DNA sequence: TGTGCCACCAGCAACGGGACACGGGGCTACGAGCAGTACTTC. It encodes CATSNGTRGYEQYF.

This clonotype was seen only a few times. The chain links TRBV27 to TRBJ2-7; either TRBD1 or TRBD2 may fit D (5 bases each). The CDR3 totals 13 residues. Germline V CDR1 and CDR2: MNHEY, SMNVEV (reference sequence). Trimming pared 8 bases from V and 6 bases from J, leaving 17 bases between. In DNA, the CDR3 is TGTGCCAGCGGGCCCGGGACCTCGTTCGAGCAGTACTTC. Translating it yields CASGPGTSFEQYF.

The chain has TRBV20-1 and TRBJ1-2, with 8 bases identical to TRBD1. The CDR3 has 14 amino acids. V lost 5 bases, J lost 4 bases, and 9 bases stayed unmatched. Germline CDR1 is DFQATT and CDR2 is SNEGSKA (reference sequence). The CDR3 protein is CSASDRARVYGYTF. CDR3 nucleotides: TGCAGTGCTTCGGACAGGGCCCGGGTCTATGGCTACACCTTC.

The V call is TRBV27, the J call TRBJ2-3, with TRBD2 matching over 10 bases. The CDR3 extends over 15 amino acids. Germline trimming cut 7 bases from V and 4 bases from J; bases unmatched to any gene: 8. Germline CDR1 is MNHEY and CDR2 is SMNVEV (reference sequence). CDR3 coding DNA: TGTGCCAGCACCCGAGCGGGAGGGATCGCAGATACGCAGTATTTT. It yields the protein CASTRAGGIADTQYF.

This clonotype has a handful of counts. The CDR3: CAISLDRDTEQYF. In nucleotides, the CDR3 is TGTGCCATCAGCCTCGACAGGGATACCGAGCAGTACTTC. The rearrangement links TRBV10-3 to TRBJ2-7; 7 bases map to TRBD1. Trimming cost V 6 bases and J 6 bases; bases outside gene matches: 8. Germline loops: CDR1 ENHRY, CDR2 SYGVKD. This CDR3 is built from 13 residues.

The V call is TRBV12-3 or TRBV12-4, the J call TRBJ2-1; 10 bases fit TRBD2. The CDR3 sequence is 17 residues long. V was pared by 3 bases and J by 5 bases, with 10 bases of the junction left unmatched. The CDR3: CASSLVGGGLANNEQFF. The DNA for the CDR3 is TGTGCCAGCAGTTTGGTGGGAGGGGGACTAGCGAACAATGAGCAGTTCTTC.

Ten or more counts support this clonotype. The genes are TRBV4-3 and TRBJ2-1; unclear D gene. Germline CDR1 LGHNA, CDR2 YSLEER. V was trimmed by 0 bases and J by 2 bases, leaving 8 bases between them. The CDR3 totals 15 residues. In DNA form, the CDR3 reads TGCGCCAGCAGCCAAGATACCCCGGCCTACAATGAGCAGTTCTTC. The encoded protein is CASSQDTPAYNEQFF.

This clonotype occurred a few times. The CDR3 nucleotides read TGTGCCAGCGGTGGGGGGGTTGATCAGCCCCAGCATTTT. This sequence encodes CASGGGVDQPQHF. This chain connects TRBV7-2 to TRBJ1-5, with a weak D call TRBD1 (5 bases). Trimming removed 8 bases from V and 5 bases from J, with 13 bases in between. The germline V gene encodes CDR1 SGHTA and CDR2 FQGNSA. This CDR3 spans 13 amino acids.

The sample holds many counts of this clonotype. V is TRBV7-9 and J is TRBJ2-3; D possibly uses TRBD1 or TRBD2 (5 bases each). Germline CDR1 is SEHNR and CDR2 is FQNEAQ (reference sequence). This CDR3 has 14 residues. The V gene lost 7 bases and the J gene lost 0 bases, with 11 bases spanning the gap. The CDR3 loop reads CASKHRDSTDTQYF. In nucleotides, the CDR3 is TGTGCCAGCAAACACCGGGACAGCACAGATACGCAGTATTTT.